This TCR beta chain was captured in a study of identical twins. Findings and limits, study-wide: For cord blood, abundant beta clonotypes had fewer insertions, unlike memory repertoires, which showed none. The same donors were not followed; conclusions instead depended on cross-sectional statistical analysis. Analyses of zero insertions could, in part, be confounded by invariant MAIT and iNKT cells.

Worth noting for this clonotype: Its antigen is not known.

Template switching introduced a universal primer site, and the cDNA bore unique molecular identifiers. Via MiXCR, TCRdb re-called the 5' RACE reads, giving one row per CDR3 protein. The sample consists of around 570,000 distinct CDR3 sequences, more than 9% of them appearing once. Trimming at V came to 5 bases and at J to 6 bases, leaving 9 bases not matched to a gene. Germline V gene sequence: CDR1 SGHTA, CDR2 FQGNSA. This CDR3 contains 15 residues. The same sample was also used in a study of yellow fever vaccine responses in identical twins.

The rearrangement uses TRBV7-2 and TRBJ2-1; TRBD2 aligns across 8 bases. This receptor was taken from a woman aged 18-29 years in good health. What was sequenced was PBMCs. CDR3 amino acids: CASSHGLAGGNEQFF. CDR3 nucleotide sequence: TGTGCCAGCAGCCATGGGCTAGCGGGCGGCAATGAGCAGTTCTTC. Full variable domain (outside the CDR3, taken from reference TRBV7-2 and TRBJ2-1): GAGVSQSPSNKVTEKGKDVELRCDPISGHTALYWYRQSLGQGLEFLIYFQGNSAPDKSGLPSDRFSAERTGGSVSTLTIQRTQQEDSAVYLCASSHGLAGGNEQFFGPGTRLTVL.